This paragraph reports one T cell receptor (beta chain). No cognate antigen has been identified for it. Per-base quality was not reported, and no clone a single base away is much larger than it. This sample was taken from a study of cytomegalovirus exposure and HLA in healthy donors (dated by TCRdb to 2017 to 2019). The study in broad terms: An earlier analysis of approximately 640 of the donors reported about 250 Gb of sequence data and some 120 million unique TCR beta sequences from 190 million or so T cells. In the later analysis, no new phenotypic data were used to find candidate immune exposures; instead, reliance was placed on TCR beta sequences and their occurrence across donors. The study aimed to test whether cataloging public T cell receptors could reveal signatures of past pathogen exposure. An early release that covered several hundred HLA-typed donors contained around 300 gigabases of sequencing data and around 80 million unique TCR sequences. Of the roughly 400 genotyped donors, less than 90% were placed in the genetic ancestry cluster associated with self-reported Caucasian donors. The number of donors typed differed by locus, with roughly 629-640 for A, B, C, DRB1 and DQB1, about 500 for DQA1, 600 to 610 for DPA1, and approximately 470 for DPB1. Donor age, sex, ethnicity and CMV serostatus were compiled alongside the repertoire data. Genome-wide SNP genotypes for about 55% of the 666 donors were used in a later genetic analysis, which treated that subset as a discovery cohort. The study profiled the T cell repertoires of more than 500 subjects by immunosequencing and related them to cytomegalovirus serostatus. In a later analysis, previously published TCR beta repertoires from about 670 donors were re-analyzed and high-resolution HLA genotyping was added so that TCR occurrence patterns could be studied. Every repertoire in the discovery cohort had been generated on one and the same sequencing platform. Across some 400 genotyped donors of the cohort, an average of roughly 230,000 unique TCR beta nucleotide sequences per donor were sequenced, and roughly 20% of those sequences were non-productive. In an earlier analysis of about 590 of the donors, high-throughput TCR beta sequencing was used to judge whether each TCR beta V gene segment behaved as functional or pseudogenic. A separate validation cohort of roughly 130 different subjects was used in addition to the roughly 620-subject first cohort. To predict cytomegalovirus infection status, the study brought together high-throughput TCR immunosequencing, statistical association of individual TCRs with disease status, and machine learning. HLA typing covered class I and class II loci at four-digit resolution. Because of strong linkage in the cohort, five DR-DQ haplotypes were treated as single units for association and clustering.

The protocol used for the library was the immunoSEQ multiplex PCR assay. For the multiplex PCR, a mixture combining 60 forward primers for TCR Vbeta segments and 13 reverse primers for TCR Jbeta segments was used. Amplification of the CDR3 region of rearranged TCR beta genes was performed with a multiplex PCR assay on genomic DNA. Amplified TCR beta libraries were sequenced as 87-base-pair reads on the Illumina HiSeq System. For the original study's pipeline: A later analysis tallied tens of millions of unique TCR beta chains across the 660 or so repertoires, and around 12 million of those chains were shared by two or more donors. To remove PCR and sequencing errors, raw reads were error-corrected and collapsed into unique sequences using a nearest-neighbor algorithm that merged closely related sequences. Alignment of CDR3 sequences to IMGT reference sequences was used to assign V, D and J gene segments. For a sequence to be retained, a match of at least six nucleotides was required to both a V gene segment and a J gene segment. A rearrangement was called productive if the CDR3 had no stop codons and remained in frame with V and J, and every other rearrangement was called non-productive. CDR3 was defined according to IMGT convention as the region running from the second conserved V-encoded cysteine to the conserved J-encoded phenylalanine. The earlier analysis of a few hundred of the donors excluded sequences that lacked an unambiguous match to a single V gene segment. An earlier analysis of 500 to 700 of the donors classified V segments as functional when productive rearrangements were above 56.7% and as segregating when the standard deviation between donors was above 5%. A statistical classification framework was built to diagnose cytomegalovirus status from the catalog of TCR beta chain sequences. In a later analysis, V and J genes were assigned by comparing TCR nucleotide sequences against IMGT/GENE-DB human TR gene sequences. The TCRdist pipeline was used in a later analysis to assign CDR3 sequences and most-parsimonious VDJ recombination scenarios. A later analysis defined each TCR beta chain by its CDR3 amino acid sequence plus V-gene family, and excluded reads lacking a unique V-gene family. In a later analysis, 500 to 650 highly shared, low-generation-probability nucleotide sequences were removed to address suspected cross-contamination and a sequencing artifact. In a later analysis, a clonal expansion index for each public chain was calculated from normalized within-repertoire ranks of inferred template counts. In a later analysis, generation probabilities were computed using a VDJ recombination model fitted to out-of-frame rearrangements, and the results were checked against IGoR. In a later analysis, hypergeometric tests were used to score TCR-TCR, TCR-HLA and TCR-CMV co-occurrence, with a repertoire-size bias correction applied to TCR pairs. In a later analysis, false discovery rates were estimated by permuting HLA or CMV assignments 20 times. In a later analysis, co-occurring TCRs were grouped using DBSCAN, with TCRdist sequence similarity added in when clustering inside HLA-allele-positive subsets. Repertoires with fewer than 30,000 or more than 120,000 public chains, plus five repertoires with anomalous nucleotide sharing, were excluded from co-occurrence clustering. Imported from immuneACCESS, the table was reduced by TCRdb to in-frame sequences with V and J called. These copies leave out some clones; in studies compared against another copy, an unresolved V gene accounts for under half, and the cause of the remainder is not known. The D gene and trimming were derived from the DNA, and the V and J assignments and clone size from that table. Counted in this sample were 150,000 to 200,000 clones; around four fifths of them appeared once. The ten largest clonotypes hold roughly 2% of the sample.

Findings and caveats that apply to the study as a whole: At a false discovery rate of 0.05, a later analysis linked 16,951 TCR beta sequences to specific HLA alleles. Most TCR sequences were seen in very few donors, while some public TCRs were found in many individuals. In vitro tests confirmed that a few of the cytomegalovirus-associated TCR beta chains recognize cytomegalovirus antigens. In a later analysis, several top co-occurrence clusters were reported to appear linked to parvovirus B19, influenza, CMV and Epstein-Barr virus. This cohort had only TCR beta chains sequenced, and the lack of alpha or paired-chain data limited which features could be detected. A later genetic analysis associated a missense DCLRE1C variant with V-gene and J-gene trimming of TCR beta chains, and an independent cohort replicated the association. A further reported finding was that TCR beta sequences accurately predicted the HLA-A and HLA-B alleles for most subjects in the first cohort. The study listed 150 to 200 TCR beta chains as associated with cytomegalovirus. Sequencing depth was assumed to be roughly uniform across donors in the presence/absence analyses, though that assumption may not hold. Because counts were too low, roughly 18 rarely observed V segments, including chromosome 9 orphons, were left out of the earlier analysis of about 620 of the donors. According to a later genetic analysis, donors in an Asian-associated ancestry cluster had fewer N-insertions in productive TCRs than the approximately 630-donor mean. Because HLA typing was unavailable for some donors at each locus, only the typed subset was used in association tests. A cluster of highly shared sequence variants was judged likely to represent a technical artifact of the sequencing pipeline. In a later analysis, HLA-associated TCR beta chains showed more clonal expansion and lower generation probabilities than non-associated chains that were equally common. Linkage disequilibrium might explain the correlated functional status among segregating V segments, but an unknown experimental factor could not be ruled out. A later analysis found that most CMV-associated TCR beta chains appeared HLA-restricted, with HLA associations seemingly driven largely by CMV exposure. In a later analysis, the rate of TCR association differed among HLA loci, with DRB1 alleles having the most associated TCRs and HLA-C alleles having the fewest. It was suggested by the authors that the approach could potentially be generalized to other disease states and immunological phenotypes. Cytomegalovirus status was reported to be diagnosed by the classifier with high specificity and sensitivity in both the original and validation cohorts. The 87-base-pair reads could not distinguish some IMGT-functional V segments, including TRBV6-2 and TRBV6-3, so those segments were excluded. When HLA alleles, especially DR and DQ, strongly co-occurred, TCR associations were difficult to assign to individual alleles. CMV serostatus was the only immune exposure information available for the cohort. In an earlier analysis of roughly 500 of the donors, most TCR beta V segments appeared in productive rearrangements about 87% or about 30% of the time, broadly matching IMGT annotations.

The CDR3 starts with the cysteine, ends with the phenylalanine, and has 14 residues. Of the read, only the CDR3 DNA is kept; its 42 bases are in frame from base 1. The germline V gene encodes CDR1 SGHTA and CDR2 FQGNSA. V is shortened by 5 bases, J by 2 bases, and the region joining them spans 10 bases. The cohort was made up of 500 to 850 healthy bone marrow donors. At the time of sampling, all cohort members were nominally healthy, though unrecorded immune exposures were likely present. The donor was CMV seronegative and belonged to the group of around 400 seronegative cohort members. A peripheral blood sample was collected from each donor, and TCR beta sequencing was performed on peripheral blood mononuclear cells. The Qiagen DNeasy Blood Extraction Kit was used to extract genomic DNA from the blood cell samples.

This TCR came from a female donor in good health and CMV-seronegative. Source material: PBMCs. The sequence is built from TRBV7-2 and TRBJ1-3, with the D gene call left open. The CDR3 protein is CASSPYGAGNTIYF. The bases are TGTGCCAGCAGCCCCTACGGAGCTGGAAACACCATATATTTT.